A selection of T cell receptor beta chains follows, all from one sample in a study of technical replicates of blood from a handful of donors. The protocol was immunoSEQ multiplex PCR, while the TCRdb copy is restricted to in-frame clones and leaves out a portion. This table has around 80,000 clones, more than 90% appearing once. Sequenced sample: T cells isolated from PBMCs. The receptors shown here come from a human donor in good health. Both conserved end residues are part of each CDR3. Each record gives: V gene, clone size, D gene, J gene, CDR3 protein, CDR3 DNA. A D gene is named only where the DNA matches it firmly. Clone size is stated in some rows and not others, as once, few, many or a class when expanded.

TRBV28	NA	NA	TRBJ2-7	CASSLLGTITYEQYF	TGTGCCAGCAGTTTACTAGGCACTATAACCTACGAGCAGTACTTC
TRBV9	NA	NA	TRBJ1-2	CASSVGQGDYGYTF	TGTGCCAGCAGCGTCGGGCAGGGCGACTATGGCTACACCTTC
TRBV4-1	NA	NA	TRBJ1-5	CASSHIGRQINQPQHF	TGCGCCAGCAGCCACATAGGGAGGCAGATCAATCAGCCCCAGCATTTT
TRBV11-2	once	NA	TRBJ1-2	CASSLSRGKDYGYTF	TGTGCCAGCAGCTTATCGCGGGGCAAAGACTATGGCTACACCTTC
TRBV5-4	NA	NA	TRBJ2-7	CASSFGGNEQYF	TGTGCCAGCAGCTTTGGCGGAAATGAGCAGTACTTC
TRBV7-7	once	NA	TRBJ2-5	CASSLEFAGGETQYF	TGTGCCAGCAGCTTAGAATTCGCGGGCGGGGAGACCCAGTACTTC
TRBV5-1	NA	NA	TRBJ2-7	CASSGGQTSTYEQYF	TGCGCCAGCAGCGGAGGACAGACGTCGACCTACGAGCAGTACTTC
TRBV4-1	once	NA	TRBJ2-7	CASSLISGKTYEQYF	TGCGCCAGCAGCCTGATCTCCGGGAAAACTTACGAGCAGTACTTC
TRBV6-5	once	TRBD2	TRBJ2-2	CASTTGAGGSGELFF	TGTGCCAGCACCACTGGAGCGGGGGGGTCGGGGGAGCTGTTTTTT
TRBV13	NA	TRBD2	TRBJ2-7	CASSYGLAGETYEQYF	TGTGCCAGCAGCTACGGACTAGCGGGGGAGACCTACGAGCAGTACTTC
TRBV21-1	NA	NA	TRBJ1-1	CASSKRSRERENTEAFF	TGTGCCAGCAGCAAACGAAGTCGGGAAAGAGAGAACACTGAAGCTTTCTTT
TRBV7-6	NA	NA	TRBJ1-4	CASSFGGLRGTEKLFF	TGTGCCAGCAGCTTCGGGGGGTTAAGGGGAACTGAAAAACTGTTTTTT
TRBV6-5	NA	TRBD1	TRBJ1-2	CASREDRERWGYTF	TGTGCCAGCAGGGAAGACAGGGAACGGTGGGGCTACACCTTC
TRBV19	NA	NA	TRBJ1-3	CASKSGNTIYF	TGTGCCAGTAAAAGCGGAAACACCATATATTTT
TRBV2	NA	NA	TRBJ2-3	CASSDVEGTDTQYF	TGTGCCAGCAGTGACGTGGAGGGAACAGATACGCAGTATTTT
TRBV6-1	NA	TRBD2	TRBJ2-5	CASSVREVILYETQYF	TGTGCCAGCAGTGTGCGGGAGGTGATATTGTATGAGACCCAGTACTTC
TRBV5-1	NA	TRBD2	TRBJ2-1	CASSAAGERNEQFF	TGCGCCAGCAGTGCAGCGGGAGAACGCAATGAGCAGTTCTTC
TRBV7-8	NA	NA	TRBJ2-6	CASSASRVPLYSGANVLTF	TGTGCCAGCAGCGCATCCCGGGTGCCCCTCTACTCTGGGGCCAACGTCCTGACTTTC
TRBV11-2	few	NA	TRBJ2-1	CASSLGRKTTSSYNEQFF	TGTGCCAGCAGCTTGGGGAGGAAAACTACGAGCTCCTACAATGAGCAGTTCTTC
TRBV30	once	NA	TRBJ1-2	CAWRDLNKAGLMDYGYTF	TGTGCCTGGAGGGACCTGAATAAGGCAGGGCTTATGGACTATGGCTACACCTTC
TRBV27	NA	TRBD2	TRBJ2-7	CASSLFPGLAFYEQYF	TGTGCCAGCAGTTTATTCCCGGGACTAGCATTTTACGAGCAGTACTTC
TRBV7-9	NA	NA	TRBJ2-5	CASSFQLVAETQYF	TGTGCCAGCAGCTTTCAACTAGTTGCGGAGACCCAGTACTTC
TRBV7-9	NA	TRBD1	TRBJ1-1	CASSVTRDRGNTEAFF	TGTGCCAGCAGCGTTACCCGGGACAGGGGGAACACTGAAGCTTTCTTT
TRBV6-1	once	TRBD1	TRBJ2-7	CASSDFPGQGYEQYF	TGTGCCAGCAGTGATTTTCCGGGACAGGGGTACGAGCAGTACTTC
TRBV2	NA	NA	TRBJ2-1	CASSDLGNRAHNEQFF	TGTGCCAGCAGTGATTTAGGGAACAGGGCGCACAATGAGCAGTTCTTC
TRBV29-1	NA	NA	TRBJ2-1	CSGTHSSYNEQFF	TGCAGCGGCACACACAGCTCCTACAATGAGCAGTTCTTC
TRBV20-1	NA	NA	TRBJ2-1	CSAPPYNEQFF	TGCAGTGCCCCTCCTTACAATGAGCAGTTCTTC
TRBV6-1	NA	TRBD2	TRBJ2-5	CASISGRSQETQYF	TGTGCCAGCATTAGCGGGAGGTCTCAAGAGACCCAGTACTTC
TRBV7-6	NA	NA	TRBJ2-1	CASGPTGAYNEQFF	TGTGCCAGCGGTCCTACCGGGGCCTACAATGAGCAGTTCTTC
TRBV6-1	NA	NA	TRBJ1-5	CASSEVNNQPQHF	TGTGCCAGCAGTGAAGTCAACAATCAGCCCCAGCATTTT
TRBV15	NA	TRBD1	TRBJ2-7	CATSRNRGAPYEQYF	TGTGCCACCAGCAGAAACAGGGGAGCTCCCTACGAGCAGTACTTC
TRBV7-9	NA	NA	TRBJ1-2	CASTFTGDYGYTF	TGTGCCAGCACCTTTACGGGGGACTATGGCTACACCTTC
TRBV15	once	NA	TRBJ2-5	CATSRTTQETQYF	TGTGCCACCAGCAGGACTACCCAAGAGACCCAGTACTTC
TRBV5-4	NA	NA	TRBJ1-2	CASTFSGASYGYTF	TGTGCCAGCACCTTCTCAGGGGCCTCCTATGGCTACACCTTC
TRBV29-1	NA	NA	TRBJ1-1	CSASQSLMNTEAFF	TGCAGCGCGTCACAGAGCTTGATGAACACTGAAGCTTTCTTT
TRBV7-9	NA	TRBD2	TRBJ2-1	CASSELAGGPLGKQFF	TGTGCCAGCAGCGAATTAGCGGGAGGGCCGCTAGGTAAGCAGTTCTTC
TRBV9	NA	NA	TRBJ2-7	CASSVRDTESHEQYF	TGTGCCAGCAGCGTCCGGGACACGGAATCTCACGAGCAGTACTTC
TRBV13	NA	TRBD1	TRBJ1-2	CASSLRGQGVYGYTF	TGTGCCAGCAGCTTAAGGGGACAGGGCGTCTATGGCTACACCTTC
TRBV7-9	NA	NA	TRBJ1-2	CASSQTNYGYTF	TGTGCCAGCAGCCAGACTAACTATGGCTACACCTTC
TRBV7-9	NA	NA	TRBJ1-5	CASSLPDQPQHF	TGTGCCAGCAGCTTACCCGATCAGCCCCAGCATTTT
TRBV5-1	NA	NA	TRBJ2-5	CASSLAEGGAQYF	TGCGCCAGCAGCTTGGCCGAAGGGGGGGCCCAGTACTTC
TRBV25-1	NA	NA	TRBJ2-1	CASSEWQTADSSYNEQFF	TGTGCCAGCAGTGAATGGCAGACCGCAGACAGCTCCTACAATGAGCAGTTCTTC
TRBV7-8	NA	TRBD1	TRBJ2-1	CASSFPQGAQDEQFF	TGTGCCAGCAGCTTTCCACAGGGGGCGCAGGATGAGCAGTTCTTC
TRBV14	NA	NA	TRBJ1-4	CASSQGGRGHEKLFF	TGTGCCAGCAGCCAAGGCGGCAGGGGACATGAAAAACTGTTTTTT
TRBV4-1	NA	NA	TRBJ2-7	CASSLLSRTYEQYF	TGCGCCAGCAGCCTGCTCTCGAGGACCTACGAGCAGTACTTC
TRBV7-9	NA	TRBD2	TRBJ2-1	CASTPRASGSYEQFF	TGTGCCAGCACCCCCCGGGCTAGCGGGAGCTATGAGCAGTTCTTC
TRBV6-5	NA	NA	TRBJ1-2	CASSPRRTEDGYTF	TGTGCCAGCAGTCCCCGGAGGACGGAAGATGGCTACACCTTC